This T cell receptor (beta chain) comes out of a study of T-cell memory formation after mild COVID-19. Study summary: Clusters of TCRs were largely donor specific.

Using its own MiXCR run on the 5' RACE reads, TCRdb lists one record per CDR3 protein. The table lists tens of thousands of distinct CDR3 sequences, 20% to 25% of them singletons, with 1.5% in the top ten. This clonotype was counted ten times or more. Its antigen remains unidentified. Study outcomes and limitations: Mainly CM and EM harbored the contracting CD4+ clones; mainly EMRA harbored the CD8+ ones. From day 15 to 85, contracting clones were balanced between CD4 and CD8, whereas later expanders leaned toward CD4+.

The CDR3 sequence is 16 residues long. CDR1 is MGHDK and CDR2 is SYGVNS in the germline V gene. V was shortened by 4 bases and J by 1 base, with 16 bases between the two germline ends. The specimen sequenced was PBMCs or a T cell subset sorted from them (not recorded which). The chain combines TRBV25-1 with TRBJ1-1, with a possible D match to TRBD1 (6 bases). This clonotype was sampled from an adult who had mild COVID-19 (a few samples of this study predate the infection). Cell type and time point are not known. CDR3 coding DNA: TGTGCCAGCAGTGCTCGGACAGTCCTGGCGAACACTGAAGCTTTCTTT. This encodes CASSARTVLANTEAFF.